This T cell receptor (beta chain) was obtained from a study of blood T cell repertoires in COVID-19. At the level of the study: Whether acute or convalescent, the COVID-19 samples came from the United States, Italy and Spain. Sources were T cells, B-cell-depleted T cells, or PBMCs; the material itself was cDNA or gDNA.

Trimming stripped 6 bases from V and 4 bases from J, with 18 bases between. CDR3 length equals 15 residues. Per the germline V gene, CDR1 is SGHTA and CDR2 is FQGNSA. In the original processing: Scientists estimated how many nucleated cells there were by amplifying reference gene primers. The assay was immunoSEQ multiplex PCR, and TCRdb's table has in-frame clones only and misses some. V, J and clone size reflect that table, while D and trimming were determined from the DNA. The table shows more than 140,000 clones, with 84% occurring only once. The material sequenced was peripheral blood. The chain employs TRBV7-2 and TRBJ1-1, with D possibly matching TRBD1 (6 bases). The source of this sequence is a woman aged 50 to 60 in a cohort sampled during active or convalescent COVID-19. The CDR3 sequence: CASSEPGRGSTEAFF. CDR3 in DNA: TGTGCCAGCAGTGAACCAGGTAGGGGGAGCACTGAAGCTTTCTTT. Variable domain in full (rest from reference TRBV7-2 and TRBJ1-1): GAGVSQSPSNKVTEKGKDVELRCDPISGHTALYWYRQSLGQGLEFLIYFQGNSAPDKSGLPSDRFSAERTGGSVSTLTIQRTQQEDSAVYLCASSEPGRGSTEAFFGQGTRLTVV.